The clone carrying this T cell receptor beta chain was picked up a small number of times. What it binds is not known. The data stem from a study of T-cell memory formation after mild COVID-19. Overall study context: Clustering of TCRs was largely donor specific. General study findings and limits: The authors left the SARS-CoV-2 specificity of second-wave clones peaking on day 37 unconfirmed.

Constant-segment-primed 5'RACE gave TCR alpha and TCR beta cDNA libraries with sample barcodes and UMIs. TCRdb reprocessed the 5' RACE reads via MiXCR and lists one record per CDR3 protein. This table holds around 500,000 distinct CDR3 sequences, over 15% found once. The sequencing sample was made of PBMCs or a T cell subset sorted from them (not recorded which). The receptor was isolated from an adult woman who had mild COVID-19 (a few samples of this study predate the infection). Cell type and time point are not known.

The CDR3: CATSIQGREQYF. The CDR3 region has the DNA TGTGCCACCAGCATCCAGGGCCGCGAGCAGTACTTC. V is TRBV15 and J is TRBJ2-7, with D possibly TRBD1 on 5 matching bases. V was pared by 4 bases and J by 6 bases, with 10 bases between. The CDR3 consists of 12 residues. Germline CDR1 LNHNV, CDR2 YYDKDF (reference sequence).